This T cell receptor (beta chain) was profiled in a study of blood T cell repertoires in COVID-19. Only in-frame clones appear in the TCRdb table, and some are missing; sequencing was by immunoSEQ multiplex PCR. The sample holds 65,000 to 80,000 clones, 90% to 95% seen once. Deletions cut 1 base from V and 2 bases from J, with 8 bases between. This CDR3 spans 14 amino acids. CDR1 SGHTA and CDR2 FQGNSA come from the germline V gene. This TCR was sampled from a human donor in a cohort sampled during active COVID-19. This rearrangement joins TRBV7-2 to TRBJ2-5; D gene ambiguous. Sequenced sample: peripheral blood. This chain's CDR3 is CASSLGQLQETQYF. The CDR3 DNA is TGTGCCAGCAGCTTAGGACAACTTCAAGAGACCCAGTACTTC.